A selection of T cell receptor beta chains follows, all from one sample in a study of Ad26.COV2.S vaccination and SARS-CoV-2 variants. Produced via immunoSEQ multiplex PCR; TCRdb's table is partial and in-frame only. The sample lists roughly 380,000 clones; roughly 87% were seen once. This material consisted of peripheral blood, taken in a trial of Ad26.COV2.S vaccine versus placebo. Source of these receptors: a person between 18 and 65 years old who received the Ad26.COV2.S COVID-19 vaccine or a placebo. CDR3s include the opening cysteine and the closing phenylalanine or tryptophan. Each record gives: V gene, clone size, J gene, D gene, CDR3 protein. The D gene is left open where the match is weak. Clone sizes are given selectively: once, few, many, or a class where the clone is expanded.

v_gene: TRBV3-1/TRBV3-2; abundance: once; j_gene: TRBJ2-7; d_gene: NA; CDR3aa: CASSQDSGLFYEQYF
v_gene: TRBV7-3; abundance: NA; j_gene: TRBJ1-1; d_gene: NA; CDR3aa: CASSLTGVNTEAFF
v_gene: TRBV19; abundance: NA; j_gene: TRBJ1-2; d_gene: NA; CDR3aa: CASSINPTSSYYGYTF
v_gene: TRBV30; abundance: NA; j_gene: TRBJ2-1; d_gene: TRBD2; CDR3aa: CAWRGGLAGYSMFF
v_gene: TRBV6-5; abundance: NA; j_gene: TRBJ1-6; d_gene: NA; CDR3aa: CASSTGARYGSPLHF
v_gene: TRBV10-1; abundance: NA; j_gene: TRBJ1-5; d_gene: NA; CDR3aa: CAIPPFPPQHF
v_gene: TRBV11-2; abundance: NA; j_gene: TRBJ2-3; d_gene: NA; CDR3aa: CASSLDYWQGTDTQYF
v_gene: TRBV6-5; abundance: NA; j_gene: TRBJ1-6; d_gene: NA; CDR3aa: CASSYSIDSSPLHF
v_gene: TRBV11-3; abundance: NA; j_gene: TRBJ2-2; d_gene: NA; CDR3aa: CASSLGLLTGELFF
v_gene: TRBV5-1; abundance: NA; j_gene: TRBJ2-3; d_gene: NA; CDR3aa: CASKVAGAQDTQYF
v_gene: TRBV19; abundance: NA; j_gene: TRBJ1-6; d_gene: NA; CDR3aa: CASSIADGQAFPLHF
v_gene: TRBV7-2; abundance: NA; j_gene: TRBJ1-5; d_gene: NA; CDR3aa: CASSDGALEPQHF
v_gene: TRBV6-5; abundance: few; j_gene: TRBJ1-1; d_gene: NA; CDR3aa: CASSRSMNTEAFF
v_gene: TRBV11-3; abundance: NA; j_gene: TRBJ2-3; d_gene: NA; CDR3aa: CASSLGQASTDTQYF
v_gene: TRBV25-1; abundance: NA; j_gene: TRBJ2-7; d_gene: TRBD1; CDR3aa: CASRAAGQGAYEQYF
v_gene: TRBV6-5; abundance: few; j_gene: TRBJ2-3; d_gene: NA; CDR3aa: CASSNYRIPNTDTQYF
v_gene: TRBV27; abundance: NA; j_gene: TRBJ2-1; d_gene: NA; CDR3aa: CASSLYGAEQFF
v_gene: TRBV27; abundance: NA; j_gene: TRBJ2-7; d_gene: NA; CDR3aa: CASSNRLRYEQYF
v_gene: TRBV25-1; abundance: NA; j_gene: TRBJ2-7; d_gene: NA; CDR3aa: CASSELGQSEQYF
v_gene: TRBV6-5; abundance: NA; j_gene: TRBJ1-1; d_gene: NA; CDR3aa: CASSYSPQNTEAFF
v_gene: TRBV9; abundance: NA; j_gene: TRBJ2-5; d_gene: TRBD1; CDR3aa: CASSVEAGQGGETQYF
v_gene: TRBV27; abundance: NA; j_gene: TRBJ2-2; d_gene: TRBD2; CDR3aa: CASSLPRLAGRTGELFF
v_gene: TRBV19; abundance: once; j_gene: TRBJ2-1; d_gene: NA; CDR3aa: CASSRVGGAYSEQFF
v_gene: TRBV7-9; abundance: NA; j_gene: TRBJ1-2; d_gene: TRBD1; CDR3aa: CASSHRDRGTSGYTF
v_gene: TRBV12-5; abundance: NA; j_gene: TRBJ1-2; d_gene: NA; CDR3aa: CASASGTANYGYTF
v_gene: TRBV7-9; abundance: NA; j_gene: TRBJ1-3; d_gene: NA; CDR3aa: CASSTGGGEGTGNTIYF
v_gene: TRBV6-1; abundance: once; j_gene: TRBJ2-6; d_gene: NA; CDR3aa: CASSEFILYRTAWVGANVLTF
v_gene: TRBV19; abundance: NA; j_gene: TRBJ2-2; d_gene: NA; CDR3aa: CASSDWTASTGELFF
v_gene: TRBV25-1; abundance: once; j_gene: TRBJ1-4; d_gene: TRBD1; CDR3aa: CASSPRATGQKLFF
v_gene: TRBV7-8; abundance: few; j_gene: TRBJ1-6; d_gene: TRBD1; CDR3aa: CASSFWTGTNSPLHF
v_gene: TRBV2; abundance: NA; j_gene: TRBJ1-4; d_gene: TRBD1; CDR3aa: CASRTGGPEKLFF